This T cell receptor (beta chain) came from a study of blood T cells in healthy people across ages. Overall study results and limits: Comparison with aged donors showed that long-lived donors had more naive CD4+ cells and higher diversity.

The sample, about 10 milliliters of peripheral blood, was drawn from each donor. This clonotype was seen a single time. The target antigen is unknown. A second about 7 to 11 cycle PCR used barcoded and J-beta primers. Every cDNA molecule bore a tag from a template-switch adaptor containing 12 random nucleotides. TCRdb re-derived calls from the 5' RACE reads in MiXCR, one entry per CDR3 protein. The sample records over a million distinct CDR3 sequences, approximately 43% being singletons. The CDR3 consists of 16 residues. Germline loops: CDR1 LNHNV, CDR2 YYDKDF (reference sequence). V was shortened by 0 bases and J by 2 bases, with 10 bases between the two germline ends.

The rearrangement links TRBV15 to TRBJ1-4; D ambiguous. Sequencing used blood. The origin of this receptor is a woman in her late teens or twenties in good health. The DNA for the CDR3 is TGTGCCACCAGCAGAGACAGATTAGCGACTAATGAAAAACTGTTTTTT. It codes for CATSRDRLATNEKLFF.